This T cell receptor (beta chain) is drawn from a study of blood T cell repertoires in COVID-19 (dated by TCRdb to the early 2020s). Notes on the research overall: The collaborator samples originated in the United States, Italy and Spain and spanned the acute and convalescent phases of COVID-19. The prospective study material was composed of cDNA or gDNA derived from T cells, B-cell-depleted T cells, or PBMCs. The dataset comprised deeply sampled blood TCRbeta repertoires from subjects exposed to, actively infected with, or recovered from COVID-19. A freely available public database, intended as a resource for researchers studying the immune response to SARS-CoV-2, is where the repertoires were released. Samples were obtained from the ongoing ImmuneRACE study (first 160 participants) and from 950 to 1,500 subjects provided by 6 global collaborators. Nearly every sample came with metadata listing a de-identified subject ID, COVID-19 status, age in years and sex. Where available, HLA class I and class II types were obtained from metadata supplied by the sample provider rather than from assay-based typing. Overall results and qualifications from the work: The quantity of clinical and demographic metadata differed by source and by participant and was supplied without curation.

Participants in the prospective study were enrolled through a virtual design, were aged roughly 18 to 100 years, and lived in fewer than 30 United States geographic areas. Cohort assignment in the prospective study relied on participant-reported clinical history from a screening survey and a study questionnaire. Recovered participants in ImmuneRACE Cohort 3 were defined by two consecutive negative NP/OP PCR tests, clearance by a healthcare professional, or resolution of symptoms. Each participant in the prospective study had whole blood, serum and a nasopharyngeal or oropharyngeal swab collected by mobile phlebotomists. Participants in the prospective study had the option to provide additional blood draws and questionnaires over a roughly two-month period. Prospective study blood samples were shipped either frozen or at room temperature before DNA extraction. The immunoSEQ Assay, a bias-controlled multiplex PCR, was used to amplify TCRbeta CDR3 regions from genomic DNA. In the authors' own workflow: The number of nucleated cells in each sample was estimated from the amplification of reference gene primers within the assay. To quantify the absolute abundance of each unique TCRbeta CDR3 rearrangement, sequence reads were collapsed and filtered. For each sample, productive Simpson clonality was calculated as the square root of Simpson's diversity index over productive rearrangements. TCRdb provides this immuneACCESS table in a form limited to in-frame rearrangements. Some clones are lacking; in checked studies, under half of them reflect an unresolved V gene, and why the rest are absent is not known. V, J and clone size are those of that table, while D and trimming were read from the DNA. Within this sample are some 300,000 clones, with around 92% of them counted one time only. Roughly a tenth of the sample is in the top ten clones.

As for this clone: Its cognate antigen has yet to be identified. No much larger clone is present one base from it, and per-base qualities are unavailable.

The source is a woman in her 30s who had recovered from COVID-19. Source material: PBMCs or T cells enriched from blood (not recorded which).

The encoded CDR3 is CASSLIGAEGTQYF. The base sequence is TGTGCCAGCAGCTTGATAGGGGCCGAAGGGACCCAGTACTTC. The rearrangement combines TRBV5-4 with TRBJ2-5; 5 matching bases give a weak D call of TRBD1. The germline V gene (reference sequence) sets CDR1 to SGHNT and CDR2 to YYREEE. The CDR3 contains 14 residues, cysteine and phenylalanine counted. Of the read, only the CDR3 DNA is kept; its 42 bases are in frame from base 1. V is clipped by 1 base and J by 7 bases, and the sequence between their germline boundaries is 14 bases long.